This TCR beta chain appears in the sequencing data of a study of blood T cell repertoires in COVID-19. Study overall: Both acute and convalescent COVID-19 samples were obtained from the United States, Italy and Spain. Nucleic acid was either cDNA or gDNA, and it came from T cells, B-cell-depleted T cells, or PBMCs.

As processed by the authors: Reference gene primer amplification yielded estimated nucleated cell counts. Using immunoSEQ multiplex PCR, the repertoire was profiled, and TCRdb retains in-frame clones only, with some absent. Clone size and the V and J calls come from that table; the DNA yielded D and trimming. The table records 250,000 to 300,000 clones, approximately 91% of them present only once. V gave up 1 base and J gave up 6 bases, with 19 bases separating them. The germline V gene encodes CDR1 MDHEN and CDR2 SYDVKM. This CDR3 contains 16 residues. The sequence was obtained from a man in his forties or fifties with acute or convalescent COVID-19. The sequenced sample consisted of peripheral blood. The gene calls are TRBV28 and TRBJ2-7; D unclear. CDR3 bases: TGTGCCAGCAGTTTATATGGTTTATCTCGTCACGGCGAGCAGTACTTC. This codes for CASSLYGLSRHGEQYF.